Listed here are 16 T cell receptor beta chains from one sample, sequenced in a study of blood T cell repertoires in COVID-19. Produced via immunoSEQ multiplex PCR; TCRdb's table is partial and in-frame only. In the table there are about 190,000 clones, 78% of which are singletons. Sequencing was done on a sample of peripheral blood. The receptors were sampled from a woman older than 75 with active or convalescent COVID-19.

This clone was seen a handful of times. This chain joins TRBV2 and TRBJ2-1; TRBD1 matches 7 bases. Germline V gene data show CDR1 as SNHLY and CDR2 as FYNNEI. J lost 10 bases, V lost 4 bases, and 4 bases had no gene match. This CDR3 has 12 residues. CDR3 in DNA: TGTGCCAGCAGTGCGACAGGGAGCGAGCAGTTCTTC. Translation: CASSATGSEQFF. Supplemented by reference TRBV2 and TRBJ2-1, the full variable domain reads EPEVTQTPSHQVTQMGQEVILRCVPISNHLYFYWYRQILGQKVEFLVSFYNNEISEKSEIFDDQFSVERPDGSNFTLKIRSTKLEDSAMYFCASSATGSEQFFGPGTRLTVL.

The chain uses TRBV5-1 and TRBJ2-5, with TRBD2 matching 8 bases. Germline CDR1 SGHRS, CDR2 YFSETQ. The CDR3 spans 15 residues. V lost 1 base, J lost 4 bases, and 6 bases stayed unmatched. The chain's CDR3 is CASSLFGGASETQYF. The CDR3 nucleotides are TGCGCCAGCAGCTTGTTCGGGGGGGCATCAGAGACCCAGTACTTC.

This clone was seen more than once but under ten times. The rearrangement joins TRBV5-6 to TRBJ1-2; 7 bases are shared with TRBD1. Germline V gives CDR1 SGHDT, CDR2 YYEEEE. This CDR3 has 14 residues. After removal of 2 bases from V and 2 bases from J, the junction contained 3 bases not matched to a gene. This chain's CDR3 is CASSLQGPNYGYTF. CDR3 coding DNA: TGTGCCAGCAGCTTACAGGGGCCCAACTATGGCTACACCTTC.

The rearrangement uses TRBV11-2 and TRBJ2-7; 8 bases match TRBD1. Losses at the gene ends were 3 bases for V and 0 bases for J; bases not matched to a gene: 4. Germline V gene lookup returns CDR1 SGHAT and CDR2 FQNNGV. The CDR3 covers 15 residues. CDR3 region: CASSLWTGSSYEQYF. The CDR3 DNA reads TGTGCCAGCAGCTTGTGGACAGGGTCCTCCTACGAGCAGTACTTC.

J is TRBJ1-2 and V is TRBV28; 7 bases fit TRBD1. After removal of 1 base from V and 7 bases from J, the junction contained 6 bases not matched to a gene. This CDR3 spans 14 amino acids. Per the germline V gene, CDR1 is MDHEN and CDR2 is SYDVKM. Here the CDR3 reads CASSLLAGGGGYTF. CDR3 bases: TGTGCCAGCAGTTTATTGGCAGGGGGTGGTGGCTACACCTTC.

The V gene is TRBV18, the J gene TRBJ1-1; 7 nucleotides agree with TRBD1. In germline, CDR1 is KGHSH, CDR2 LQKENI. The junction had 3 bases not matched to a gene; V was cut back by 1 base and J by 7 bases. This CDR3 spans 13 amino acids. In DNA, the CDR3 is TGTGCCAGCTCACCACGACAGGGCTATGAAGCTTTCTTT. This codes for CASSPRQGYEAFF.

The chain combines TRBV27 with TRBJ2-5, with 8 bases lining up with TRBD1. The DNA end is a closer match to TRBJ2-7, so the J assignment may be wrong. The CDR3 length is 14 residues. The germline V gene has CDR1 MNHEY and CDR2 SMNVEV (reference sequence). The CDR3 DNA reads as TGTGCCAGCAGTTACGGAACAGGGGGCTACGAGCAGTACTTC. Translation: CASSYGTGGYEQYF.

The count of this clone is one. The chain carries TRBV5-4 and TRBJ1-1, with D maybe TRBD1 (5 bases). Germline CDR1 reads SGHNT; CDR2 reads YYREEE (reference sequence). V lost 5 bases and J lost 3, with 14 bases in between. The CDR3 length is 14 residues. The CDR3 region has the DNA TGTGCCAGCAGTACAAAGGGGAGGGACACTGAAGCTTTCTTT. This gives the protein CASSTKGRDTEAFF.

The J gene is TRBJ2-7, the V gene TRBV28, with 10 bases that match TRBD1. The CDR3 runs 18 residues. Germline V gene lookup returns CDR1 MDHEN and CDR2 SYDVKM. V was clipped by 2 bases and J by 6 bases; unmatched bases: 16. The DNA of the CDR3 is TGTGCCAGCAGTTTAATCGGGACAGGGGAGGGGTATTTAGGCGAGCAGTACTTC. Protein sequence: CASSLIGTGEGYLGEQYF.

The genes are TRBV27 and TRBJ1-2, with TRBD1 matching over 7 bases. Unmatched junction bases numbered 10, after V lost 8 bases and J lost 4 bases. The germline V gene encodes CDR1 MNHEY and CDR2 SMNVEV (reference sequence). This CDR3 spans 14 amino acids. CDR3 sequence reads: CASGPWDSSYGYTF. Here the CDR3 DNA reads TGTGCCAGCGGTCCGTGGGACAGCTCCTATGGCTACACCTTC.

The chain recombines TRBV11-2 with TRBJ2-7; D unresolved. With 4 bases removed from V and 3 bases from J, the gap between germline ends came to 13 bases. The germline CDR1 and CDR2 sequences are SGHAT and FQNNGV. CDR3 length equals 14 residues. CDR3 sequence: CASSSPVLLYEQYF. The DNA of the CDR3 is TGTGCCAGCAGCTCGCCGGTGTTGCTCTACGAGCAGTACTTC.

The chain links TRBV5-1 to TRBJ1-2; D is perhaps TRBD1 (6 bases). With 4 bases removed from V and 4 bases from J, the gap between germline ends came to 20 bases. Germline V gene sequence: CDR1 SGHRS, CDR2 YFSETQ. The CDR3 loop spans 16 amino acids. CDR3 bases: TGCGCCAGCAGCCTAGGAACAGGGCGAGCTCTCTATGGCTACACCTTC. Translated: CASSLGTGRALYGYTF. The full variable domain, with the rest looked up from reference TRBV5-1 and TRBJ1-2, is KAGVTQTPRYLIKTRGQQVTLSCSPISGHRSVSWYQQTPGQGLQFLFEYFSETQRNKGNFPGRFSGRQFSNSRSEMNVSTLELGDSALYLCASSLGTGRALYGYTFGSGTRLTVV.

The chain combines TRBV18 with TRBJ2-1; D is possibly TRBD1 (5 bases). The CDR3 contains 16 residues. The germline gives CDR1 KGHSH, CDR2 LQKENI. Deletions cut 1 base from V and 8 bases from J, with 18 bases between. Here the CDR3 reads CASSPRLAGKGYEQFF. The DNA of the CDR3 is TGTGCCAGCTCACCACGGTTGGCAGGGAAGGGCTATGAGCAGTTCTTC.

V is TRBV28 and J is TRBJ1-6; the D gene is possibly TRBD1 (5 bases). The germline V gene encodes CDR1 MDHEN and CDR2 SYDVKM. The CDR3 extends over 17 amino acids. The V and J ends lost 6 bases and 0 bases respectively, with 15 bases between them. CDR3: CASSPPRGYSYNSPLHF. CDR3 bases: TGTGCCAGCAGCCCCCCCCGGGGGTACTCCTATAATTCACCCCTCCACTTT.

J is TRBJ2-7 and V is TRBV5-5; 10 nucleotides align to TRBD1. Trimming at V came to 2 bases and at J to 0 bases, leaving 8 bases not matched to a gene. This CDR3 region has 17 residues. In germline, CDR1 is SGHKS, CDR2 YYEKEE (reference sequence). CDR3 DNA: TGTGCCAGCAGCTTTCGGGACAGGGGCACATACTCCTACGAGCAGTACTTC. It encodes CASSFRDRGTYSYEQYF.

CDR3 nucleotide sequence: TGTGCCAGCAGCACAAGGGGGCTAGGTGGCTACACCTTC. This sequence encodes CASSTRGLGGYTF. The chain links TRBV7-2 to TRBJ1-2; 7 bases fit TRBD1. Germline V lookup: CDR1 SGHTA, CDR2 FQGNSA. V dropped 5 bases and J dropped 7; count of bases not matched to a gene: 7. The CDR3 covers 13 residues.